The source of this T cell receptor (beta chain) is a study of T cell responses to AZD1222 COVID-19 vaccine. Study-wide results and limits: Donor demographics were predominantly white British with a female majority; clonal diversity may be underestimated. Baseline serostatus was positive in only six AZD1222 recipients.

From germline, CDR1 is SGHTA and CDR2 FQGNSA. The V segment lost 4 bases and the J segment 1 base; nucleotides outside the gene matches: 3. This CDR3 has 15 amino acids. TCRdb's copy holds only in-frame clones and misses some; the assay was immunoSEQ multiplex PCR. The table records about 120,000 clones, roughly 91% of them present only once. This clone was counted a single time. The target antigen is unknown. The rearrangement uses TRBV7-2 and TRBJ1-1, with TRBD1 matching 10 bases. The sequencing used peripheral blood, collected 28 days after the second AZD1222 dose. The clonotype was recovered from an adult who received the AZD1222 COVID-19 vaccine. The DNA of the CDR3 is TGTGCCAGCAGCTCCTGGACAGGGGGGAACACTGAAGCTTTCTTT. Amino acids: CASSSWTGGNTEAFF.